One sample yielded the 6 T cell receptor beta chains listed below, sequenced in a study of T cells after yellow fever vaccination. From the 5' RACE reads, TCRdb called clonotypes with MiXCR, one entry per CDR3 protein. The table records approximately 330,000 distinct CDR3 sequences, roughly an eighth of them present only once. Source: CD4+ T cells sorted from PBMCs, taken 15 days after the yellow fever booster vaccination. These receptors were obtained from a man between 18 and 35 years old who received the YFV17D yellow fever vaccine.

The rearrangement uses TRBV24-1 and TRBJ2-3, with 7 bases aligning to TRBD1. CDR3 size: 15 residues. V lost 3 bases, J lost 1 base, and 3 bases stayed unmatched. Per germline, CDR1 KGHDR and CDR2 SFDVKD. CDR3 sequence (DNA): TGTGCCACCAGTGATCCGGGGACAGGCACAGATACGCAGTATTTT. It is translated as CATSDPGTGTDTQYF.

This clonotype was detected many times. The gene calls are TRBV5-1 and TRBJ1-1; no reliable D call. CDR1 SGHRS and CDR2 YFSETQ come from the germline V gene. The CDR3 length is 14 residues. V lost 0 bases and J lost 3, with 9 bases in between. In DNA form, the CDR3 reads TGCGCCAGCAGCTTGGTGGGCGGGGACACTGAAGCTTTCTTT. Translated, it gives CASSLVGGDTEAFF.

This clonotype has more than one count but fewer than ten. The rearrangement uses TRBV7-2 and TRBJ1-4, with a tentative D call TRBD1 (6 bases). The CDR3 loop spans 15 amino acids. The V end was cut by 5 bases, the J end by 3 bases, with 13 bases between. Germline CDR1 SGHTA, CDR2 FQGNSA. CDR3 nucleotides: TGTGCCAGCAGCCCTAGGGGGGGGGCTAATGAAAAACTGTTTTTT. Translating gives CASSPRGGANEKLFF.

V usage is TRBV4-2 and J usage is TRBJ1-5, with TRBD1 matching 8 bases. The V segment lost 0 bases and the J segment 6 bases; nucleotides outside the gene matches: 10. This CDR3 is built from 17 residues. The germline CDR1 and CDR2 sequences are LGHNA and YNFKEQ. As DNA, the CDR3 is TGTGCCAGCAGCCAAGAAGTCCGACAGGGGATAATTCAGCCCCAGCATTTT. Its translation is CASSQEVRQGIIQPQHF.

This rearrangement joins TRBV14 to TRBJ2-6; D is unclear. Between the trimmed V and J ends, which lost 2 bases and 2 bases, there was a span of 13 bases. The CDR3 has 17 amino acids. Germline V gene data show CDR1 as SGHDN and CDR2 as FVKESK. CDR3 protein: CASSQITGQTGANVLTF. Here the CDR3 DNA reads TGTGCCAGCAGCCAAATCACTGGTCAGACTGGGGCCAACGTCCTGACTTTC.

The V call is TRBV7-2, the J call TRBJ1-6; D unresolved. Germline V gene data show CDR1 as SGHTA and CDR2 as FQGNSA. The CDR3 totals 17 residues. Trimming pared 5 bases from V and 4 bases from J, leaving 18 bases between. CDR3 sequence (DNA): TGTGCCAGCAGCGCCCCTCGGAGAGGTGTATATAATTCACCCCTCCACTTT. This sequence encodes CASSAPRRGVYNSPLHF.